A single sample is the source of the 14 T cell receptor beta chains below, sequenced in a study of blood T cell repertoires in COVID-19. Some clones are missing from TCRdb's copy, which holds only in-frame ones; the method was immunoSEQ multiplex PCR. The sample includes 85,000 to 130,000 clones, around 90% of them seen just once. Source material: peripheral blood. These receptors came from a human donor in a cohort sampled during active COVID-19.

CDR3 sequence (DNA): TGTGCCAGCAGTCCAACGAGAAGCCAGCCCCAGCATTTT. Amino acid sequence: CASSPTRSQPQHF. The V gene is TRBV28, the J gene TRBJ1-5; no firm D call. This CDR3 spans 13 amino acids. Germline V CDR1 and CDR2: MDHEN, SYDVKM. V was clipped by 5 bases and J by 7 bases, with 12 bases between them.

The chain employs TRBV3-1 (or the pseudogene TRBV3-2) and TRBJ2-3; 7 bases line up with TRBD1. The CDR3 runs 16 residues. Germline V gene data show CDR1 as LGHDT and CDR2 as YNNKEL (reference sequence). V trimming: 5 bases; J trimming: 5 bases; junction bases outside the gene matches: 13. The CDR3 nucleotides are TGTGCCAGCAGCTTCGGACAGGTAAAAGGGGGAGATACGCAGTATTTT. Translated: CASSFGQVKGGDTQYF.

This sequence joins TRBV27 and TRBJ1-2; 9 nucleotides agree with TRBD1. The junction had 13 bases not matched to a gene; V was cut back by 0 bases and J by 2 bases. This CDR3 contains 19 residues. The V gene's germline CDR1 is MNHEY and CDR2 SMNVEV (reference sequence). This CDR3 reads CASSLSSFGTGNSNYGYTF. Written as DNA, the CDR3 is TGTGCCAGCAGTTTATCGAGTTTTGGGACAGGGAACAGCAACTATGGCTACACCTTC.

This sequence joins TRBV5-1 and TRBJ1-4, with 7 nucleotides matching TRBD1. Looked up from germline, CDR1 is SGHRS and CDR2 is YFSETQ. Trimming took 1 base from V and 3 from J; bases not matched to a gene: 6. CDR3 length equals 16 residues. Here the CDR3 reads CASSLNPRGSNEKLFF. CDR3 in DNA: TGCGCCAGCAGCTTGAACCCCAGGGGGTCTAATGAAAAACTGTTTTTT. Together with reference TRBV5-1 and TRBJ1-4, the CDR3 gives the full variable domain: KAGVTQTPRYLIKTRGQQVTLSCSPISGHRSVSWYQQTPGQGLQFLFEYFSETQRNKGNFPGRFSGRQFSNSRSEMNVSTLELGDSALYLCASSLNPRGSNEKLFFGSGTQLSVL.

This chain uses TRBV27 with TRBJ1-6; the D gene is possibly TRBD1 (5 bases). The CDR3 is 17 residues long. Germline CDR1 and CDR2: MNHEY and SMNVEV (reference sequence). Trimming shortened V by 5 bases and J by 7 bases, and 21 bases separated the two germline ends. CDR3 in DNA: TGTGCCAGCAGTCCACCCGTTTTTGGGGGGGTAAATTCACCCCTCCACTTT. Residues: CASSPPVFGGVNSPLHF.

The gene calls are TRBV6-1 and TRBJ1-1; D may be TRBD1 (5 bases). This CDR3 has 14 residues. Germline V lookup: CDR1 MNHNS, CDR2 SASEGT. V lost 6 bases to trimming and J lost 7 bases, with 18 bases between them. The CDR3 is CASRMGGVGVEAFF. The CDR3 region has the DNA TGTGCCAGCAGGATGGGAGGGGTTGGGGTTGAAGCTTTCTTT.

This clone was observed once. This chain joins TRBV11-3 and TRBJ2-3, with TRBD1 as a possible D gene (5 bases). Germline lookup yields CDR1 SGHNT and CDR2 YENEEA. The CDR3 extends over 14 amino acids. The ends were cut back, 5 bases at V and 5 bases at J, with 14 bases in the middle. CDR3 sequence reads: CASSPLGQGDTQYF. DNA for the CDR3: TGTGCCAGCAGCCCCTTGGGGCAGGGAGATACGCAGTATTTT.

The J gene is TRBJ2-7, the V gene TRBV28, with 7 nucleotides matching TRBD1. The CDR3 is 17 residues long. V trimming: 6 bases; J trimming: 2 bases; junction bases outside the gene matches: 16. The V gene's germline CDR1 is MDHEN and CDR2 SYDVKM. The CDR3 loop is CASRTKCTGALTYEQYF. The CDR3 DNA reads as TGTGCCAGCAGAACTAAATGCACAGGGGCGCTGACCTACGAGCAGTACTTC.

The V call is TRBV7-3, the J call TRBJ2-3; 7 positions match TRBD1. The CDR3 is 13 residues long. CDR1 is SGHTA and CDR2 is FQGTGA in the germline V gene. V shed 2 bases and J 4 bases; nucleotides not matched to a gene: 0. The CDR3 nucleotides are TGTGCCAGCAGCTTACAGGGGGCAGATACGCAGTATTTT. It encodes CASSLQGADTQYF.

This sequence joins TRBV28 and TRBJ1-3, with a weak D call TRBD1 (5 bases). The CDR3 has 15 residues. The germline V and J ends were trimmed by 7 bases and 1 base, with 14 bases remaining between them. CDR1 MDHEN and CDR2 SYDVKM come from the germline V gene. CDR3 sequence reads: CASNGGLGSGNTIYF. The CDR3 DNA sequence: TGTGCCAGCAATGGGGGGTTGGGATCTGGAAACACCATATATTTT.

This sequence joins TRBV28 and TRBJ1-6; no clear D gene. The V gene lost 8 bases and the J gene lost 3 bases, with 8 bases spanning the gap. This CDR3 is 13 amino acids long. CDR1 and CDR2 from the germline V gene are MDHEN and SYDVKM. CDR3 coding DNA: TGTGCCAGCGGTTCAGGCTATAATTCACCCCTCCACTTT. This gives the protein CASGSGYNSPLHF.

The V and J genes are TRBV11-3 and TRBJ1-2; D might be TRBD1 (5 bases). CDR3 length: 13 amino acids. CDR1 is SGHNT, CDR2 YENEEA, per germline. The ends were cut back, 4 bases at V and 4 bases at J, with 10 bases in the middle. Here the CDR3 reads CASSSRVSYGYTF. The CDR3 DNA sequence: TGTGCCAGCAGCTCCAGGGTCAGCTATGGCTACACCTTC.

This clone was seen a few times. The V gene is TRBV10-3, the J gene TRBJ1-6; TRBD1 matches 7 bases. The germline V gene has CDR1 ENHRY and CDR2 SYGVKD. CDR3 length: 13 residues. The J segment lost 10 bases and the V segment lost 7 bases, leaving 7 bases of the junction unmatched. This CDR3 is CAIKSDRRSPLHF. CDR3 coding DNA: TGTGCCATCAAGTCGGACAGGAGGTCACCCCTCCACTTT.

This clone was observed once. The chain links TRBV2 to TRBJ1-2; D is ambiguous. V gave up 6 bases and J gave up 8 bases, with 19 bases separating them. CDR1 and CDR2 from the germline V gene are SNHLY and FYNNEI. The CDR3 covers 14 residues. CDR3 DNA sequence: TGTGCCAGCAGGGGAGAGATTGAGTCGAGAGGCTACACCTTC. Translation gives CASRGEIESRGYTF.